These 10 T cell receptor beta chains share one sample of origin, sequenced in a study of OX40 agonist ivuxolimab in advanced cancers. The data were produced by immunoSEQ multiplex PCR, yet TCRdb's version contains in-frame clones alone and is incomplete. The sample holds about 76,000 clones; 84% are singletons and the top ten take just under 7%. Sequencing used CD4+ or CD8+ T cells sorted from blood, obtained in a trial of the OX40 agonist ivuxolimab. These receptors came from an adult with an advanced solid tumor such as melanoma, head and neck, liver or kidney cancer.

V gene TRBV7-9 combines with J gene TRBJ2-5, with 9 nucleotides matching TRBD1. Germline lookup yields CDR1 SEHNR and CDR2 FQNEAQ (reference sequence). V was clipped by 4 bases and J by 5 bases; unmatched bases: 5. CDR3 length equals 14 residues. CDR3: CASSYTGGDETQYF. The CDR3 DNA reads TGTGCCAGCAGCTATACAGGGGGCGACGAGACCCAGTACTTC.

CDR3 nucleotides: TGTGCCAGCAGGCAGGGACTAGCGGGGTCTCAAGAGACCCAGTACTTC. The encoded protein is CASRQGLAGSQETQYF. The chain uses TRBV7-2 and TRBJ2-5, with 13 bases matching TRBD2. V lost 6 bases, J lost 2 bases, and 6 bases stayed unmatched. The CDR3 consists of 16 residues. Germline-derived CDR1 and CDR2 are SGHTA and FQGNSA.

CDR3 sequence (DNA): TGTGCCAGCAGTCGAGGACGGGATAACTATGGCTACACCTTC. It codes for CASSRGRDNYGYTF. This chain joins TRBV4-2 and TRBJ1-2; D call uncertain. This CDR3 has 14 residues. V was shortened by 6 bases and J by 1 base, with 12 bases between the two germline ends. The germline V gene encodes CDR1 LGHNA and CDR2 YNFKEQ.

This sequence joins TRBV7-2 and TRBJ2-3, with D possibly being TRBD2 (5 bases). The CDR3 extends over 15 amino acids. V dropped 1 base and J dropped 2 bases, with 10 bases sitting between them. Germline lookup yields CDR1 SGHTA and CDR2 FQGNSA. CDR3 loop: CASSLEIRDTDTQYF. Here the CDR3 DNA reads TGTGCCAGCAGCTTAGAAATCCGGGACACAGATACGCAGTATTTT.

The chain recombines TRBV4-3 with TRBJ2-5; D ambiguous. Germline CDR1 reads LGHNA; CDR2 reads YSLEER. Deletions cut 4 bases from V and 5 bases from J, with 11 bases between. The CDR3 contains 13 residues. The CDR3 DNA reads TGCGCCAGCAGCCTCACCTCGCGGGAGACCCAGTACTTC. Its protein product is CASSLTSRETQYF.

The chain has TRBV6-5 and TRBJ2-7; D perhaps matches TRBD2 (6 bases). Deletions cut 0 bases from V and 5 bases from J, with 14 bases between. Looked up from germline, CDR1 is MNHEY and CDR2 is SVGAGI. This CDR3 spans 15 amino acids. The CDR3 sequence: CASSYSRQSGHEQYF. CDR3 nucleotides: TGTGCCAGCAGTTACTCGAGACAGAGCGGGCACGAGCAGTACTTC.

This clone was detected once. The chain is built from TRBV11-1 and TRBJ1-1; maybe TRBD1 (5 bases). Germline V gene sequence: CDR1 SGHAT, CDR2 FQDESV (reference sequence). Trimming stripped 5 bases from V and 3 bases from J, with 7 bases between. The CDR3 loop spans 12 amino acids. In nucleotides, the CDR3 is TGTGCCAGCAGCGGACAATACACTGAAGCTTTCTTT. This encodes CASSGQYTEAFF.

This rearrangement joins TRBV11-2 to TRBJ2-1, with TRBD2 as a possible D gene (6 bases). Germline V gene lookup returns CDR1 SGHAT and CDR2 FQNNGV. Trimming pared 0 bases from V and 5 bases from J, leaving 17 bases between. The CDR3 totals 17 residues. CDR3 nucleotide sequence: TGTGCCAGCAGCTTAGAATCCCCCGGGACTCTTAACAATGAGCAGTTCTTC. It codes for CASSLESPGTLNNEQFF.

Concerning this clone itself: Distinct nucleotide sequences in the sample also encode this CDR3. The chain joins TRBV27 to TRBJ1-1, with TRBD1 matching 7 bases. Germline V lookup: CDR1 MNHEY, CDR2 SMNVEV (reference sequence). CDR3 length: 14 residues. V lost 6 bases to trimming and J lost 4 bases; unmatched junction nucleotides: 8. The CDR3 here is CASRRQGLGTEAFF. CDR3 DNA sequence: TGTGCCAGCAGAAGACAGGGTTTGGGCACTGAAGCTTTCTTT.

The chain has TRBV10-2 and TRBJ2-2; TRBD2 agrees at 8 bases. The V segment lost 1 base and the J segment 1 base; nucleotides outside the gene matches: 2. CDR1 is WSHSY, CDR2 SAAADI, per germline. The CDR3 contains 16 residues. The CDR3 DNA reads TGCGCCAGCAGTGAGTGGCTAGCGGGGAACACCGGGGAGCTGTTTTTT. Translated, it gives CASSEWLAGNTGELFF.